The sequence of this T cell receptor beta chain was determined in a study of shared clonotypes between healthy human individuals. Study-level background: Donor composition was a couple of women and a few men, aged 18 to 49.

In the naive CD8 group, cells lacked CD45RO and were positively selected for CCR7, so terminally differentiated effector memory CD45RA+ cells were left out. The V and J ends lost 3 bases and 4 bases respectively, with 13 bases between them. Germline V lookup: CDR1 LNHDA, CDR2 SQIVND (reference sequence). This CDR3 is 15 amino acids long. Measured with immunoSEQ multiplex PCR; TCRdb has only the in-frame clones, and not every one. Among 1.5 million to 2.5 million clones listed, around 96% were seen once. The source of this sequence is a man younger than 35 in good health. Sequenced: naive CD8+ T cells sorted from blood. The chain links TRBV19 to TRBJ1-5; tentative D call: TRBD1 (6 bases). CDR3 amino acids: CASSIEDSANQPQHF. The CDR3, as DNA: TGTGCCAGTAGTATCGAGGACAGCGCTAATCAGCCCCAGCATTTT.